The 5 T cell receptor beta chains listed next were all sequenced from one sample in a study of T cell responses to AZD1222 COVID-19 vaccine (dated by TCRdb to about 2021). Libraries were built with the immunoSEQ multiplex PCR assay. What TCRdb holds here is the immuneACCESS table cut down to in-frame rearrangements. Part of the clones is not present; checked against another copy, under half of the missing clones reflect an unresolved V gene, and the others are unexplained. The sample table records around 270,000 clones; around 93% of these occur just once. The ten top clones hold 0.5% to 0.7% of the sample. Explained via the paper, the time point label denotes: about 28 days (+/-7) after the second vaccine dose. The source was peripheral blood, collected 28 days after the second AZD1222 dose. The receptors shown here come from an adult who received the AZD1222 COVID-19 vaccine.

This clone was observed once. Because the CDR3 is missing its conserved closing phenylalanine or tryptophan, this is likely a read error. It is unclear where the CDR3 begins or ends on the DNA, so no DNA is shown, and the CDR3 is as TCRdb lists it. The J gene is TRBJ1-1, the V gene TRBV12-5. The CDR3 is made up of 12 amino acids, end residues included. Germline V gene sequence: CDR1 LGHNT, CDR2 FRNRAP. This CDR3 reads CASGLTTPRPRS.

This CDR3 reads CASSDTTGSGNTEAFF. For the CDR3, the DNA is TGTGCCAGCAGTGACACGACAGGGAGCGGGAACACTGAAGCTTTCTTT. The chain is built from TRBV25-1 and TRBJ1-1, with 7 positions matching TRBD1. There are 16 residues in the CDR3. Trimming took 3 bases from V and 1 from J; bases not matched to a gene: 8. Germline V gene lookup returns CDR1 MGHDK and CDR2 SYGVNS.

The chain couples TRBV24-1 to TRBJ1-6; no clear D gene. Germline CDR1 KGHDR, CDR2 SFDVKD. The germline V and J ends were trimmed by 1 base and 7 bases, with 10 bases remaining between them. The CDR3 sequence is 15 residues long. The CDR3 DNA reads TGTGCCACCAGTGATTTAAGGCAGGAGAATTCACCCCTCCACTTT. Translated, it gives CATSDLRQENSPLHF.

The CDR3, as DNA: TGTGCCAGCAGCCTCGGACGGAACTATGGCTACACCTTC. It specifies CASSLGRNYGYTF. This chain joins TRBV6-5 and TRBJ1-2; unclear D gene. The germline CDR1 and CDR2 sequences are MNHEY and SVGAGI. This CDR3 contains 13 residues. Between the trimmed V and J ends, which lost 6 bases and 2 bases, there was a span of 10 bases.

This chain links TRBV5-6 with TRBJ2-7; D is possibly TRBD1 (5 bases). This CDR3 contains 15 residues. In germline, CDR1 is SGHDT, CDR2 YYEEEE. V was cut by 0 bases and J by 1 base, with 11 bases left in between. The CDR3 bases are TGTGCCAGCAGCTTGGTAGGCACAGGTTCCTACGAGCAGTACTTC. Protein product: CASSLVGTGSYEQYF.